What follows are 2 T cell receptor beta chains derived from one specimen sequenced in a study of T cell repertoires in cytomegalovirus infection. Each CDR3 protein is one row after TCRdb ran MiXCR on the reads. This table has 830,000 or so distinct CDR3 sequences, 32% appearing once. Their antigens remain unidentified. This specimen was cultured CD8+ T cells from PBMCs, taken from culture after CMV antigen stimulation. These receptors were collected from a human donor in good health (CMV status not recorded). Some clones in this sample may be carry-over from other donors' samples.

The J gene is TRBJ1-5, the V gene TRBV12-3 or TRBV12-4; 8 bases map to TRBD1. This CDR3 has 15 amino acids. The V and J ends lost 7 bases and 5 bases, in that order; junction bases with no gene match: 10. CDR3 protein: CASTRTGTVDQPQHF. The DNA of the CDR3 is TGTGCCAGCACTCGGACAGGGACCGTCGATCAGCCCCAGCATTTT.

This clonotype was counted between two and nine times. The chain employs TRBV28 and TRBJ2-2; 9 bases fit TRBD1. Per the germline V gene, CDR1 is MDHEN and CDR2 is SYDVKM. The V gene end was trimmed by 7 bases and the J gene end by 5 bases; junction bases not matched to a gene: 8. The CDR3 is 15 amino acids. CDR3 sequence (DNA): TGTGCCAGCACTCTACAGGGGGCGGGAACCGGGGAGCTGTTTTTT. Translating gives CASTLQGAGTGELFF.